A selection of T cell receptor beta chains follows, all from one sample in a study of radiotherapy plus CTLA-4 blockade in lung cancer. Method: immunoSEQ multiplex PCR; TCRdb's copy keeps in-frame clones and lacks some. Of just over 60,000 clones in the sample, approximately 80% are singletons; the top ten hold approximately 4.4%. The sample consisted of peripheral blood, taken from a patient treated with radiotherapy plus ipilimumab. The receptors originated from a human donor with non-small cell lung cancer who had a complete response to radiotherapy plus ipilimumab. Both conserved end residues are trimmed from each CDR3. Each record gives: CDR3 length, J gene, V gene, CDR3 protein.

len: 12; j_gene: TRBJ2-5; v_gene: TRBV29-1; CDR3aa: SVGQGGVYPTQY
len: 12; j_gene: TRBJ1-2; v_gene: TRBV19; CDR3aa: ASSNRPANYGYT
len: 13; j_gene: TRBJ2-1; v_gene: TRBV7-9; CDR3aa: ASRQRAMLHDEQF
len: 14; j_gene: TRBJ1-3; v_gene: TRBV27; CDR3aa: ASSSGPSLSGNTIY
len: 11; j_gene: TRBJ2-7; v_gene: TRBV6-5; CDR3aa: ASSYPDFYEQY
len: 11; j_gene: TRBJ2-7; v_gene: TRBV6-1; CDR3aa: ASSEGLSYEQY
len: 17; j_gene: TRBJ1-4; v_gene: TRBV9; CDR3aa: ASSAAWEDREGTYEKLF
len: 14; j_gene: TRBJ1-5; v_gene: TRBV6-1; CDR3aa: ASSEAGGSGNQPQH
len: 12; j_gene: TRBJ1-1; v_gene: TRBV11-3; CDR3aa: ASSFQGSNTEAF
len: 10; j_gene: TRBJ1-5; v_gene: TRBV18; CDR3aa: ASSLTNQPQH
len: 13; j_gene: TRBJ2-3; v_gene: TRBV7-9; CDR3aa: ASSLAAGRRDTQY
len: 15; j_gene: TRBJ2-2; v_gene: TRBV5-5; CDR3aa: ASRPSSDRVSTGELF
len: 11; j_gene: TRBJ1-5; v_gene: TRBV2; CDR3aa: ASSEREAQPQH
len: 11; j_gene: TRBJ2-5; v_gene: TRBV9; CDR3aa: ASSGRGHATQY
len: 15; j_gene: TRBJ2-1; v_gene: TRBV19; CDR3aa: ASSPAGTGDLRNEQF
len: 9; j_gene: TRBJ2-1; v_gene: TRBV20-1; CDR3aa: SAQTRNEQF